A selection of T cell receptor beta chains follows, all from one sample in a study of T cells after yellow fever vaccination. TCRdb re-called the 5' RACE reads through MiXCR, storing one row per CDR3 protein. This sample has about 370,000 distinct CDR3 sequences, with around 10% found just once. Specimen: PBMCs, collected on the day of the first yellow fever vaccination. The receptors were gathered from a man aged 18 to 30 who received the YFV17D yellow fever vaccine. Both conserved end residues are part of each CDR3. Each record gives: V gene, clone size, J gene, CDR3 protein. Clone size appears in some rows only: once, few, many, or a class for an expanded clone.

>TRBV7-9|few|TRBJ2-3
CASSRTGGLDTQYF
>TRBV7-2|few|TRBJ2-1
CASSSWTGGEQFF
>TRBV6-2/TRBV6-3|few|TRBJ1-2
CASTETGTASYGYTF
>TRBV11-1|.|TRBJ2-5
CASSAGLAGAGSQETQYF
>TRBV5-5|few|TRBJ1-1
CASSALGGGEAFF
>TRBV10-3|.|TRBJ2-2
CAISGLGSGELFF
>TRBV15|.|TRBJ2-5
CATRPFGAQETQYF
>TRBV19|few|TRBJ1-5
CASKSAGGQGVSQPQHF
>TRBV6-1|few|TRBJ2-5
CASSDSGTRQETQYF
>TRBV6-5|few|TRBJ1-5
CASSYSVSGVGQPQHF
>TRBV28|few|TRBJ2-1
CASCNSGYNEQFF
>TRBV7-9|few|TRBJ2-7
CASGDYEQYF
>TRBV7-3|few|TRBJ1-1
CASSAQGGSRTEAFF
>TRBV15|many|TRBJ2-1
CATSTAGGQGPNNEQFF
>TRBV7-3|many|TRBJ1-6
CASSALQGSPLHF
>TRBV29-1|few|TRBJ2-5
CSVVEGRETQYF
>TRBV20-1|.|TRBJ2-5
CSATGTGGKTQYF
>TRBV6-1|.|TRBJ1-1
CASYTGTVNTEAFF
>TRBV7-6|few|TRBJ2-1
CASSLEGVPYNEQFF
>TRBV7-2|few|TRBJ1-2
CASSLAETYNYGYTF
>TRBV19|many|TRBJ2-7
CASSILDRTYEQYF
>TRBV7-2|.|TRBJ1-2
CASSLGRQAHGYTF
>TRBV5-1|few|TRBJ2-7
CASSLKAGGRTQSSYEQYF
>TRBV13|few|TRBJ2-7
CASSPRTGSGYEQYF
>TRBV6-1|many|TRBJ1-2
CASSRPTGSAGYTF
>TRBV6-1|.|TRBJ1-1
CASSQTGGRGTEAFF
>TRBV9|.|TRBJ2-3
CASNRGGTDTQYF
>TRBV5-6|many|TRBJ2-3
CASGSIDTQYF
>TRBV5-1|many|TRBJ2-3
CASSLANTDTQYF
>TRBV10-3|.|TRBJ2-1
CAISGDGANEQFF
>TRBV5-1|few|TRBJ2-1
CASSLFSGYEQFF
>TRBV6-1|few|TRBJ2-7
CASSEAGAYTEQYF
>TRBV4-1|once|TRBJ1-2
CASSQISPNYGYTF
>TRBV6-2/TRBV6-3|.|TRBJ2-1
CASSQGGTYNEQFF
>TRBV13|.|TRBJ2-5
CASSSWTDQETQYF